The 21 T cell receptor beta chains listed next were all sequenced from one sample in a study of T cell clonality in common variable immunodeficiency. No antigens are known for them. General study results and limits: In common variable immunodeficiency, TCR beta chains reportedly carried fewer deletions and N-nucleotide insertions.

The protocol was immunoSEQ multiplex PCR, while the TCRdb copy is restricted to in-frame clones and leaves out a portion. Sampling found 25,000 to 30,000 clones, none seen once. Sample: peripheral blood mononuclear cells. The source is a human donor with common variable immunodeficiency.

This clone was observed a few times. With the read ending 3 residues before the CDR3 end, the germline J gene is used to fill in that end. The V call is TRBV6-2 or TRBV6-3, the J call TRBJ2-3; a weak D match, TRBD1 (6 bases). This CDR3 region has 14 residues. Germline V gene lookup returns CDR1 MNHEY and CDR2 SVGEGT. The V and J ends lost 5 bases and 1 base respectively, with 10 bases between them. The CDR3 DNA, read in part, is TGTGCCAGCAGTCTCCGGACAGGCACAGATACG. This encodes CASSLRTGTDT. The CDR3 in its entirety is CASSLRTGTDTQYF.

With regard to this clone: The CDR3 goes on 3 residues after the read ends, and that part is filled in from the germline J gene. The chain joins TRBV18 to TRBJ2-1; 7 bases are shared with TRBD1. The V and J ends lost 3 bases and 3 bases, in that order; junction bases with no gene match: 5. CDR1 and CDR2 (germline): KGHSH, LQKENI. The CDR3 length is 15 residues. The CDR3 sequence: CASSPYRGIYNEQFF. The CDR3 DNA, read in part, is TGTGCCAGCTCACCCTACAGGGGAATCTACAATGAG.

A few counts support this clone. Read coverage stops 3 residues before the CDR3 terminus; the germline J gene supplies the remainder. The chain links TRBV10-1 to TRBJ2-5; 9 nucleotides line up with TRBD2. V gave up 3 bases and J gave up 3 bases; unmatched junction bases: 5. There are 15 residues in the CDR3. CDR1 WNHNN and CDR2 SYGVQD come from the germline V gene (reference sequence). The CDR3 region is CASSDSASGEETQYF. The sequenced part of the CDR3 DNA is TGCGCCAGCAGTGATAGTGCTAGCGGGGAAGAGACC.

This clone was recorded a few times. The DNA ends 3 residues before the CDR3 does, and the rest of the CDR3 is filled in from the germline J gene. This sequence joins TRBV7-9 and TRBJ1-2, with 9 nucleotides matching TRBD1. V lost 1 base and J lost 7; bases outside the gene matches: 4. The germline CDR1 and CDR2 sequences are SEHNR and FQNEAQ (reference sequence). The CDR3 runs to 14 residues. The sequenced part of the CDR3 DNA is TGTGCCAGCAGCTTAGACAGGGGGCGCCTTGGC. Protein sequence: CASSLDRGRLG. The complete CDR3 protein is CASSLDRGRLGYTF.

This clone was recorded many times. Coverage ceases 3 residues before the CDR3 finishes, and the germline J gene fills in the end. The chain uses TRBV27 and TRBJ1-5; D is perhaps TRBD1 (5 bases). There are 12 residues in the CDR3. The ends were cut back, 1 base at V and 9 bases at J, with 7 bases in the middle. Germline loops: CDR1 MNHEY, CDR2 SMNVEV (reference sequence). CDR3 sequence: CASSLFQGPQHF. The sequenced part of the CDR3 DNA is TGTGCCAGCAGTTTATTTCAGGGGCCC.

Regarding this clone: The observed sequence ends 3 residues before the CDR3 terminus, with the missing tail filled in from the germline J gene. This chain links TRBV19 with TRBJ2-1, with 8 bases matching TRBD2. The trim removed 2 bases at V and 8 bases at J, leaving 8 bases unmatched. This CDR3 spans 15 amino acids. Germline V CDR1 and CDR2: LNHDA, SQIVND (reference sequence). The CDR3 DNA, read in part, is TGTGCCAGTAGTATAAGGGCGGGGGGTAGGGATGAG. The encoded protein is CASSIRAGGRDE. The complete CDR3 protein is CASSIRAGGRDEQFF.

With respect to this clone: Read coverage stops 3 residues before the CDR3 terminus; the germline J gene supplies the remainder. The rearrangement joins TRBV7-9 to TRBJ2-7, with 10 bases identical to TRBD1. V shed 5 bases and J 3 bases; nucleotides not matched to a gene: 4. The CDR3 is made up of 14 amino acids. Germline CDR1 SEHNR, CDR2 FQNEAQ (reference sequence). The CDR3 region is CASSTDRGLYEQYF. CDR3 DNA, as far as it was read: TGTGCCAGCAGCACCGACAGGGGGCTCTACGAG.

Worth noting for this clone: The read terminates 3 residues ahead of where the CDR3 ends, so the germline J gene completes it. This chain uses TRBV7-6 with TRBJ1-4; weak D call: TRBD1 (5 bases). CDR3 length: 17 amino acids. The V gene lost 1 base and the J gene lost 8 bases, with 20 bases spanning the gap. Germline lookup yields CDR1 SGHVS and CDR2 FNYEAQ. CDR3 loop: CASSLGPTVGVDEKLFF. The DNA read from the CDR3 is TGTGCCAGCAGCTTAGGACCGACAGTTGGGGTGGACGAAAAA.

Remarks on this clone: Read sequence stops 3 residues before the CDR3 end, and the germline J gene provides the missing end. The chain combines TRBV5-6 with TRBJ2-3; weak D call: TRBD1 (6 bases). V was trimmed by 3 bases and J by 5 bases, leaving 16 bases between them. The CDR3 totals 15 residues. Germline V lookup: CDR1 SGHDT, CDR2 YYEEEE. The sequenced CDR3 bases are TGTGCCAGCAGCTGGGGGCTAACGCACGAAGATACG. Its protein product is CASSWGLTHEDT. The whole CDR3 protein reads CASSWGLTHEDTQYF.

This clone was observed many times. Read coverage stops 3 residues before the CDR3 terminus; the germline J gene supplies the remainder. V usage is TRBV20-1 and J usage is TRBJ2-4, with D possibly TRBD1 on 5 matching bases. Trimming stripped 3 bases from V and 8 bases from J, with 14 bases between. Germline CDR1 is DFQATT and CDR2 is SNEGSKA (reference sequence). CDR3 length: 13 residues. CDR3 DNA (partial): TGCAGTGCTAGCAAAGGGGCCGAAGACATT. Translation gives CSASKGAEDI. Given in full, the CDR3 is CSASKGAEDIQYF.

This clone was counted many times. The read terminates 3 residues before the CDR3 end, so the remaining end is supplied by the germline J gene. The gene calls are TRBV5-6 and TRBJ1-1; D unresolved. Per germline, CDR1 SGHDT and CDR2 YYEEEE. The CDR3 has 14 residues. V lost 0 bases, J lost 1 base, and 7 bases lay in between. The covered CDR3 bases are TGTGCCAGCAGCTTGGTAAAGGCGAACACTGAA. Residues: CASSLVKANTE. The whole CDR3 is CASSLVKANTEAFF. The variable domain in full, completed from reference TRBV5-6 and TRBJ1-1, reads DAGVTQSPTHLIKTRGQQVTLRCSPKSGHDTVSWYQQALGQGPQFIFQYYEEEERQRGNFPDRFSGHQFPNYSSELNVNALLLGDSALYLCASSLVKANTEAFFGQGTRLTVV.

This clone was seen repeatedly, ten times or more. Read data end 3 residues before the CDR3 end; the end is taken from the germline J gene. V and J are TRBV14 and TRBJ1-2, with 8 bases matching TRBD1. Germline V CDR1 and CDR2: SGHDN, FVKESK. V dropped 4 bases and J dropped 4; count of bases not matched to a gene: 5. The CDR3 covers 14 residues. Partial CDR3 DNA: TGTGCCAGCAGCCCCATAACAGGGGGCTATGGC. Protein sequence: CASSPITGGYG. The CDR3, in full, reads CASSPITGGYGYTF.

This clone is labeled as medium-sized. The observed sequence ends 3 residues before the CDR3 terminus, with the missing tail filled in from the germline J gene. The V call is TRBV7-8, the J call TRBJ2-2; TRBD2 agrees at 7 bases. Germline CDR1 reads SGHVS; CDR2 reads FQNEAQ. The CDR3 has 16 residues. The J segment lost 6 bases and the V segment lost 5 bases, leaving 12 bases of the junction unmatched. The CDR3 region is CASSPTLSGVSGELFF. CDR3 DNA, as far as it was read: TGTGCCAGCAGCCCGACACTAAGCGGGGTGTCCGGGGAG.

This clone was seen a few times. The read terminates 3 residues ahead of where the CDR3 ends, so the germline J gene completes it. V usage is TRBV19 and J usage is TRBJ1-5; TRBD1 might be the D (5 bases). The germline gives CDR1 LNHDA, CDR2 SQIVND (reference sequence). The ends were cut back, 6 bases at V and 5 bases at J, with 14 bases in the middle. The CDR3 is 14 amino acids. The sequenced CDR3 bases are TGTGCCAGTAGCCTTTCTCAGGGAGATCAGCCC. This translates into CASSLSQGDQP. The entire CDR3 protein is CASSLSQGDQPQHF.

In this sample, this clone turned up a few times. The read falls 3 residues short of the CDR3 end, and the missing part is taken from the germline J gene. J is TRBJ2-1 and V is TRBV2, with D perhaps assigned TRBD1 or TRBD2 (5 bases each). V shed 6 bases and J shed 2 bases, with 11 bases lying between them. This CDR3 comprises 14 residues. Per the germline V gene, CDR1 is SNHLY and CDR2 is FYNNEI. The CDR3 loop reads CASRDRGAYNEQFF. The covered CDR3 bases are TGTGCCAGCAGGGACCGAGGGGCCTACAATGAG.

This clone was found a few times. The DNA ends 3 residues before the CDR3 does, and the rest of the CDR3 is filled in from the germline J gene. The genes are TRBV7-9 and TRBJ1-1; the match to TRBD1 covers 8 bases. The CDR3 length is 14 residues. Germline V gives CDR1 SEHNR, CDR2 FQNEAQ (reference sequence). This chain's CDR3 is CASSFETGVAEAFF. CDR3 bases read: TGTGCCAGCAGCTTTGAGACAGGGGTCGCCGAA.

The CDR3: CASSPAGRTRNEQFF. The CDR3 DNA, read in part, is TGTGCCAGTAGTCCGGCGGGTCGAACACGTAATGAG. The chain carries TRBV19 and TRBJ2-1; D may be TRBD2 (5 bases). The read is 3 residues too short to cover the CDR3 end, so that end is filled in from the germline J gene. The V gene lost 5 bases and the J gene lost 7 bases, with 18 bases spanning the gap. This CDR3 is 15 amino acids long. Germline CDR1 and CDR2: LNHDA and SQIVND (reference sequence).

This clone is categorized as medium-sized. The DNA read from the CDR3 is TGCGCCAGCAGCTTGGGGTCGACAGGGAACATT. Its protein is CASSLGSTGNI. The complete CDR3 protein is CASSLGSTGNIQYF. This chain joins TRBV5-1 and TRBJ2-4, with 7 bases lining up with TRBD1. The read finishes 3 residues shy of the CDR3 end, and the germline J gene is used to complete it. The CDR3 runs 14 residues. Germline CDR1 and CDR2: SGHRS and YFSETQ. V dropped 0 bases and J dropped 7; count of bases not matched to a gene: 4.

For this clone: The read is 3 residues too short to cover the CDR3 end, so that end is filled in from the germline J gene. V is TRBV7-8 and J is TRBJ2-7; D gene unclear. The CDR3 loop spans 12 amino acids. V was cut by 5 bases and J by 4 bases, with 9 bases left in between. Per the germline V gene, CDR1 is SGHVS and CDR2 is FQNEAQ. CDR3 in amino acids: CASSVSFYEQYF. The CDR3 bases that were read are TGTGCCAGCAGCGTATCGTTTTACGAG.

This clone was seen a few times. The covered CDR3 bases are TGTGCCAGTTCGAGGGGCTTTGGCACAGATACG. It is translated as CASSRGFGTDT. The full CDR3 protein reads CASSRGFGTDTQYF. V is TRBV19 and J is TRBJ2-3; either TRBD1 or TRBD2 may supply D (5 bases each). The CDR3 end falls 3 residues outside the read, so it is completed with the germline J gene. Looked up from germline, CDR1 is LNHDA and CDR2 is SQIVND (reference sequence). This CDR3 spans 14 amino acids. Trimming took 8 bases from V and 1 from J, leaving 13 bases between them.

This clone was seen a few times. CDR3 bases read: TGTGCCAGCAGTGAAGCGCCCCTGGGAGGTGGAGGGGAGCCTGAA. This sequence encodes CASSEAPLGGGGEPE. The full CDR3 reads CASSEAPLGGGGEPEAFF. The chain combines TRBV2 with TRBJ1-1, with D possibly being TRBD1 (5 bases). The CDR3 end lies 3 residues beyond the end of the read and is filled in from the germline J gene. V was shortened by 0 bases and J by 6 bases, with 23 bases between the two germline ends. The CDR3 is 18 amino acids. Germline assignment: CDR1 SNHLY and CDR2 FYNNEI.